Each of the 5 T cell receptor beta chains below was sequenced from the same sample in a study of cytomegalovirus exposure and HLA in healthy donors. This PCR relied on a set of 60 Vbeta primers and 13 Jbeta primers. Some clones are missing from TCRdb's copy, which holds only in-frame ones; the method was immunoSEQ multiplex PCR. Here the sample spans 110,000 or so clones, under 90% being singletons. Sequenced material: PBMCs. The receptors shown here come from a woman younger than 35 in good health and CMV-seronegative.

The V and J genes are TRBV18 and TRBJ2-5, with D possibly TRBD2 on 6 matching bases. V was pared by 1 base and J by 1 base, with 16 bases between. Germline lookup yields CDR1 KGHSH and CDR2 LQKENI. There are 17 residues in the CDR3. The CDR3 spells CASSPRRGLRGQETQYF. The CDR3 bases are TGTGCCAGCTCACCACGCCGGGGACTGAGGGGCCAAGAGACCCAGTACTTC.

J is TRBJ2-3 and V is TRBV9; 7 positions match TRBD1. The V gene end was trimmed by 3 bases and the J gene end by 4 bases; junction bases not matched to a gene: 5. The CDR3 loop spans 14 amino acids. Germline V gene sequence: CDR1 SGDLS, CDR2 YYNGEE. The CDR3 sequence is CASSETGWADTQYF. In DNA form, the CDR3 reads TGTGCCAGCAGCGAGACAGGGTGGGCAGATACGCAGTATTTT.

This clone is a singleton in its sample. The rearrangement links TRBV28 to TRBJ2-5; D remains ambiguous. V gave up 3 bases and J gave up 2 bases, with 10 bases separating them. Germline V lookup: CDR1 MDHEN, CDR2 SYDVKM. The CDR3 runs to 14 residues. The CDR3 loop is CASSFLEDQETQYF. In DNA form, the CDR3 reads TGTGCCAGCAGTTTTCTCGAGGATCAAGAGACCCAGTACTTC.

V gene TRBV7-2 combines with J gene TRBJ2-2, with 7 bases fitting TRBD1. V was pared by 5 bases and J by 7 bases, with 10 bases of the junction left unmatched. The germline V gene has CDR1 SGHTA and CDR2 FQGNSA. This CDR3 is built from 15 residues. The CDR3 DNA reads TGTGCCAGCAGCGCGCCACAGGGGATAAGCGGGGAGCTGTTTTTT. Protein: CASSAPQGISGELFF.

This clone is a singleton in its sample. The chain couples TRBV19 to TRBJ1-3; 9 bases line up with TRBD1. Germline values: CDR1 LNHDA, CDR2 SQIVND (reference sequence). The CDR3 has 14 amino acids. J lost 4 bases, V lost 6 bases, and 4 bases had no gene match. Written as DNA, the CDR3 is TGTGCCAGTAGGGGACAGGGCTCGGGAAACACCATATATTTT. Its protein is CASRGQGSGNTIYF.